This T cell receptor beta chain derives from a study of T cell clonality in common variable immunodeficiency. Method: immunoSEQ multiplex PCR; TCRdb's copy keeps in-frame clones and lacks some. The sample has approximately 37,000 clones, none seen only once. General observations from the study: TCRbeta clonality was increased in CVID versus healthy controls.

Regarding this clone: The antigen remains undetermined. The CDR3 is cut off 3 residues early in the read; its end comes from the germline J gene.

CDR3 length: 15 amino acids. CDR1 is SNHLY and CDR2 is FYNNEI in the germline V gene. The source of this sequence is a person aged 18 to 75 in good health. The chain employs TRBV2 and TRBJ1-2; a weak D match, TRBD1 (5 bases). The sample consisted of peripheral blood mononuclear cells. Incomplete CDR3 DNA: TGTGCCAGCACCCGAAACGGGGGAGACTACAATGAG. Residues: CASTRNGGDYNE. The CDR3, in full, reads CASTRNGGDYNEYTF.